The following is a T cell receptor beta chain sequence with its context. This entry comes from a study of OX40 agonist ivuxolimab in advanced cancers. Some clones are missing from TCRdb's copy, which holds only in-frame ones; the method was immunoSEQ multiplex PCR. The repertoire consists of some 80,000 clones, with about 90% occurring once and the leading ten covering 2.5% to 3%. The CDR3 spans 13 residues. With 0 bases removed from V and 0 bases from J, the gap between germline ends came to 3 bases. CDR1 GTSNPN and CDR2 SVGIG come from the germline V gene (reference sequence). The receptor's source is an adult with an advanced solid tumor such as melanoma, head and neck, liver or kidney cancer. The material sequenced was CD4+ or CD8+ T cells sorted from blood, taken in a trial of the OX40 agonist ivuxolimab. The gene calls are TRBV30 and TRBJ1-3; D not certain. CDR3 protein: CAWSVNSGNTIYF. The CDR3 DNA reads TGTGCCTGGAGTGTAAACTCTGGAAACACCATATATTTT.